Presented here are 27 T cell receptor beta chains from one specimen sequenced in a study of blood T cells in healthy people across ages. Together with a sample-barcoded 5' primer, a J-beta primer mix was included in a second PCR lasting about 7 to 11 cycles. TCRdb fed the 5' RACE reads into MiXCR, producing one record per CDR3 protein. This sample yields approximately 1.5 million distinct CDR3 sequences, of which approximately 39% are seen a single time; less than 5% belongs to the top ten. Sequenced input: blood. These receptor sequences come from a young woman in good health.

The chain has TRBV12-3 or TRBV12-4 and TRBJ1-1, with D possibly being TRBD1 (6 bases). Deletions cut 8 bases from V and 6 bases from J, with 16 bases between. The CDR3 spans 13 residues. DNA for the CDR3: TGTGCCAGCCAACGACAGGTGGACGCTGAAGCTTTCTTT. Its protein is CASQRQVDAEAFF.

The rearrangement links TRBV7-6 to TRBJ2-1; 14 bases are shared with TRBD2. The germline V gene has CDR1 SGHVS and CDR2 FNYEAQ. This CDR3 is 14 amino acids long. V was clipped by 3 bases and J by 11 bases; unmatched bases: 3. CDR3 nucleotide sequence: TGTGCCAGCAGCTTTGGACTAGCGGGGGGCAAGCAGTTCTTC. This translates into CASSFGLAGGKQFF.

The rearrangement joins TRBV24-1 to TRBJ2-7; D unresolved. CDR3 length equals 13 residues. Trimming took off 2 bases at V and 0 bases at J, with 4 bases between the two ends. CDR1 and CDR2 from the germline V gene are KGHDR and SFDVKD. The CDR3 protein is CATSDSNSYEQYF. In DNA, the CDR3 is TGTGCCACCAGTGATTCTAACTCCTACGAGCAGTACTTC.

This sequence joins TRBV4-3 and TRBJ2-7, with a possible D match to TRBD2 (6 bases). The V gene's germline CDR1 is LGHNA and CDR2 YSLEER. CDR3 length equals 14 residues. Trimming removed 2 bases from V and 2 bases from J, with 10 bases in between. CDR3 region: CASSQWGDPYEQYF. The CDR3 bases are TGCGCCAGCAGCCAATGGGGGGATCCCTACGAGCAGTACTTC.

Of note for this clonotype: This may be a read error: a much more frequent sequence differs by one nucleotide. The genes are TRBV21-1 and TRBJ2-1; the D call of TRBD1 is as the table states it, not checked on the DNA. TRBV21-1 constitutes a pseudogene. The CDR3 runs 13 residues. DNA for the CDR3: TGTGCCAGCAGCAAAGTGGGGCAAGAGACCCAGTTCTTC. Its translation: CASSKVGQETQFF.

The chain links TRBV29-1 to TRBJ2-7, with D possibly matching TRBD2 (6 bases). This CDR3 comprises 12 residues. Trimming pared 7 bases from V and 7 bases from J, leaving 17 bases between. Germline V gene data show CDR1 as SQVTM and CDR2 as ANQGSEA. CDR3 nucleotides: TGCAGCGCACTGGGGGGATCGGGTGAGCAGTACTTC. This sequence encodes CSALGGSGEQYF.

The chain joins TRBV28 to TRBJ2-2; no reliable D call. The CDR3 runs to 12 residues. Trimming took 4 bases from V and 7 from J, leaving 7 bases between them. Per the germline V gene, CDR1 is MDHEN and CDR2 is SYDVKM. CDR3 coding DNA: TGTGCCAGCAGTTCGTCCGGCGGGGAGCTGTTTTTT. Its translation: CASSSSGGELFF.

This clonotype was observed once. This may come from a read error, since a much larger clone is one base off. This chain links TRBV6-6 with TRBJ2-5; unclear D gene. Germline loops: CDR1 MNHNY, CDR2 SVGAGI (reference sequence). The CDR3 runs to 13 residues. This CDR3 is CANSYSKQETQYF. In DNA form, the CDR3 reads TGTGCCAACAGTTACTCGAAGCAAGAGACCCAGTACTTC.

The sample holds one count of this clonotype. V gene TRBV7-9 combines with J gene TRBJ1-4; possible D gene TRBD1, 5 bases. The CDR3 runs 15 residues. The germline V gene encodes CDR1 SEHNR and CDR2 FQNEAQ (reference sequence). Deletions cut 4 bases from V and 0 bases from J, with 9 bases between. The CDR3 bases are TGTGCCAGCAGCTCAGGACACCCAACTAATGAAAAACTGTTTTTT. This codes for CASSSGHPTNEKLFF.

The chain is built from TRBV29-1 and TRBJ1-1, with a tentative D call TRBD1 (6 bases). Trimming shortened V by 5 bases and J by 0 bases, and 10 bases separated the two germline ends. CDR1 and CDR2 from the germline V gene are SQVTM and ANQGSEA. This CDR3 spans 13 amino acids. CDR3 loop: CSVHRELNTEAFF. CDR3 bases: TGCAGCGTTCACAGGGAATTGAACACTGAAGCTTTCTTT. Supplemented by reference TRBV29-1 and TRBJ1-1, the full variable domain reads SAVISQKPSRDICQRGTSLTIQCQVDSQVTMMFWYRQQPGQSLTLIATANQGSEATYESGFVIDKFPISRPNLTFSTLTVSNMSPEDSSIYLCSVHRELNTEAFFGQGTRLTVV.

This clonotype was recorded a few times. The chain couples TRBV6-2 or TRBV6-3 to TRBJ2-1; 8 positions match TRBD1. This CDR3 comprises 15 residues. The trim removed 7 bases at V and 6 bases at J, leaving 11 bases unmatched. From germline, CDR1 is MNHEY and CDR2 SVGEGT. The CDR3 region has the DNA TGTGCCAGCACGCACCAGGGGGCGCGCATCAATGAGCAGTTCTTC. Amino acid sequence: CASTHQGARINEQFF.

This sequence joins TRBV7-9 and TRBJ2-3; 9 bases map to TRBD1. CDR3 size: 16 residues. V was clipped by 5 bases and J by 6 bases; unmatched bases: 12. Germline CDR1 and CDR2: SEHNR and FQNEAQ (reference sequence). The CDR3 coding sequence is TGTGCCAGCAGCATAGAAACAGGGGGCAAAAGGGATACGCAGTATTTT. Its protein is CASSIETGGKRDTQYF.

The rearrangement links TRBV6-6 to TRBJ2-4, with D possibly matching TRBD1 (6 bases). The V gene's germline CDR1 is MNHNY and CDR2 SVGAGI (reference sequence). The length of the CDR3 is 14 residues. V gave up 6 bases and J gave up 6 bases, with 15 bases separating them. This CDR3 is CASSPPTGINIQYF. CDR3 in DNA: TGTGCCAGCAGCCCACCCACAGGGATAAACATTCAGTACTTC.

J is TRBJ2-7 and V is TRBV5-1; TRBD1 aligns across 8 bases. Germline CDR1 is SGHRS and CDR2 is YFSETQ. The V segment lost 0 bases and the J segment 0 bases; nucleotides outside the gene matches: 14. The CDR3 runs 19 residues. The CDR3 reads CASSLVRDLGQGPSYEQYF. DNA for the CDR3: TGCGCCAGCAGCTTGGTGAGGGATTTAGGACAGGGCCCCTCCTACGAGCAGTACTTC.

There are a few counts of this clonotype. The CDR3 DNA reads TGTGCCAGCAGTTTCCGGTATAGCAATCAGCCCCAGCATTTT. Translating it yields CASSFRYSNQPQHF. The chain recombines TRBV12-3 or TRBV12-4 with TRBJ1-5; no definite D call. The V and J ends lost 3 bases and 0 bases respectively, with 6 bases between them. This CDR3 region has 14 residues.

The V gene is TRBV7-2, the J gene TRBJ2-3; 12 nucleotides match TRBD2. This CDR3 is 20 amino acids long. The V gene's germline CDR1 is SGHTA and CDR2 FQGNSA. Trimming at V came to 3 bases and at J to 4 bases, leaving 17 bases not matched to a gene. Here the CDR3 DNA reads TGTGCCAGCAGCTTTCGGCCCCCAGTTCCTAGCGGGGGGGCCTCAGATACGCAGTATTTT. The encoded protein is CASSFRPPVPSGGASDTQYF.

The genes are TRBV2 and TRBJ2-3; D call uncertain. Trimming took off 6 bases at V and 9 bases at J, with 16 bases between the two ends. In germline, CDR1 is SNHLY, CDR2 FYNNEI. CDR3 length: 13 amino acids. As DNA, the CDR3 is TGTGCCAGCAGACCAGGACCTGGGCGGACGCAGTATTTT. It specifies CASRPGPGRTQYF. The entire variable domain, with the rest obtained from reference TRBV2 and TRBJ2-3, is as follows: EPEVTQTPSHQVTQMGQEVILRCVPISNHLYFYWYRQILGQKVEFLVSFYNNEISEKSEIFDDQFSVERPDGSNFTLKIRSTKLEDSAMYFCASRPGPGRTQYFGPGTRLTVL.

The count of this clonotype is one. This may stem from a read error, because a much larger clone lies one nucleotide away. The chain has TRBV5-4 and TRBJ2-3; perhaps TRBD1 as D (5 bases). This CDR3 has 16 residues. V lost 5 bases, J lost 0 bases, and 16 bases lay in between. Germline CDR1 reads SGHNT; CDR2 reads YYREEE (reference sequence). The CDR3 protein is CASRPSGATSTDTQYF. The CDR3 DNA is TGTGCCAGCAGGCCTTCTGGGGCCACTAGCACAGATACGCAGTATTTT.

This clonotype was detected a few times. The chain uses TRBV25-1 and TRBJ1-5; TRBD1 matches 7 bases. The length of the CDR3 is 14 residues. Germline V lookup: CDR1 MGHDK, CDR2 SYGVNS. V lost 8 bases, J lost 7 bases, and 11 bases stayed unmatched. The CDR3 DNA follows: TGTGCCAGCGAGGGGAGGGGGCAAGAACAGCCCCAGCATTTT. Amino acid sequence: CASEGRGQEQPQHF.

Comments on this clonotype: The germline gene is not matched at one end of the junction; a read error may be the cause. V gene TRBV5-6 combines with J gene TRBJ2-3; 9 bases are a match to TRBD2. The CDR3 has 14 residues. The germline V gene encodes CDR1 SGHDT and CDR2 YYEEEE. CDR3 DNA: TGTGTCAGCAGCTCCGGACTAGCGATAGATACGCAGTATTTT. It specifies CVSSSGLAIDTQYF.

The V gene is TRBV13, the J gene TRBJ1-4; no definite D call. The germline gives CDR1 PRHDT, CDR2 FYEKMQ (reference sequence). V dropped 5 bases and J dropped 0 bases, with 7 bases sitting between them. The CDR3 contains 14 residues. The CDR3 sequence is CASSHGATNEKLFF. CDR3 bases: TGTGCCAGCAGCCATGGGGCAACTAATGAAAAACTGTTTTTT. The complete variable domain, with remaining parts taken from reference TRBV13 and TRBJ1-4, reads AAGVIQSPRHLIKEKRETATLKCYPIPRHDTVYWYQQGPGQDPQFLISFYEKMQSDKGSIPDRFSAQQFSDYHSELNMSSLELGDSALYFCASSHGATNEKLFFGSGTQLSVL.

This clonotype was seen only a few times. This sequence joins TRBV29-1 and TRBJ2-3; 8 positions match TRBD2. The trim removed 8 bases at V and 4 bases at J, leaving 11 bases unmatched. This CDR3 has 14 residues. The germline gives CDR1 SQVTM, CDR2 ANQGSEA. The CDR3 protein is CSPPLASGSDTQYF. As DNA, the CDR3 is TGCAGCCCCCCGTTGGCTAGCGGGTCAGATACGCAGTATTTT.

The J gene is TRBJ2-7, the V gene TRBV6-2 or TRBV6-3; maybe TRBD2 (6 bases). This CDR3 is 14 amino acids long. Trimming stripped 2 bases from V and 3 bases from J, with 11 bases between. Germline CDR1 MNHEY, CDR2 SVGEGT. The CDR3 region is CASSYQLAVYEQYF. The CDR3 DNA is TGTGCCAGCAGTTACCAACTAGCCGTCTACGAGCAGTACTTC.

This chain links TRBV14 with TRBJ2-1; 14 nucleotides align to TRBD2. The V gene's germline CDR1 is SGHDN and CDR2 FVKESK. V trimming: 3 bases; J trimming: 5 bases; junction bases outside the gene matches: 3. The CDR3 length is 16 residues. In nucleotides, the CDR3 is TGTGCCAGCAGCCACTGGACTAGCGGGAGGAACAATGAGCAGTTCTTC. Translation gives CASSHWTSGRNNEQFF.

The rearrangement links TRBV7-3 to TRBJ2-3; TRBD2 aligns across 11 bases. V was pared by 4 bases and J by 1 base, with 16 bases of the junction left unmatched. The germline V gene encodes CDR1 SGHTA and CDR2 FQGTGA. This CDR3 region has 20 residues. This CDR3 reads CASSSRGLAGGWDRTDTQYF. The CDR3 nucleotides are TGTGCCAGCAGCTCTCGTGGGCTAGCGGGAGGATGGGACCGCACAGATACGCAGTATTTT.

The V gene is TRBV5-5, the J gene TRBJ2-7; 8 nucleotides line up with TRBD1. The CDR3 length is 16 residues. Germline V CDR1 and CDR2: SGHKS, YYEKEE (reference sequence). The junction had 9 bases not matched to a gene; V was cut back by 4 bases and J by 0 bases. CDR3 residues: CASSRQGQDYSYEQYF. The CDR3 nucleotides read TGTGCCAGCAGCCGACAGGGGCAAGACTACTCCTACGAGCAGTACTTC.

V gene TRBV20-1 combines with J gene TRBJ2-7; possibly TRBD2 for D (6 bases). Germline values: CDR1 DFQATT, CDR2 SNEGSKA (reference sequence). The CDR3 runs 12 residues. V lost 7 bases and J lost 7, with 17 bases in between. The CDR3 sequence is CSVPGAYNEQYF. For the CDR3, the DNA is TGCAGTGTTCCGGGAGCCTACAATGAGCAGTACTTC.